The next 20 T cell receptor beta chains were all read from a single sample in a study of T cell responses to AZD1222 COVID-19 vaccine. Sequencing used immunoSEQ multiplex PCR; TCRdb keeps in-frame clones, though not all of them. The sample lists approximately 89,000 clones, over 75% occurring once. The sample in question was peripheral blood, obtained on day 0 of AZD1222 vaccination. The receptors derive from an adult in good health.

The chain links TRBV10-2 to TRBJ2-5, with 7 nucleotides matching TRBD2. The CDR3 is 14 residues long. Germline CDR1 is WSHSY and CDR2 is SAAADI. The V and J ends lost 4 bases and 4 bases, in that order; junction bases with no gene match: 6. The CDR3 DNA reads as TGCGCCAGCAGTGTAAGGGAGGGTAGAGAGACCCAGTACTTC. It is translated as CASSVREGRETQYF.

As for this clone: The sample holds other DNA sequences that translate to the same CDR3. The chain has TRBV18 and TRBJ2-7; no firm D call. Trimming stripped 0 bases from V and 1 base from J, with 7 bases between. This CDR3 spans 14 amino acids. Germline loops: CDR1 KGHSH, CDR2 LQKENI. CDR3 in amino acids: CASSPPSGSYEQYF. The CDR3 DNA reads as TGTGCCAGCTCACCACCTTCCGGGTCCTACGAGCAGTACTTC.

This rearrangement joins TRBV7-3 to TRBJ2-3; D is unresolved. V lost 1 base and J 4 bases, leaving 6 bases between the germline ends. This CDR3 is 13 amino acids long. The germline gives CDR1 SGHTA, CDR2 FQGTGA. In DNA, the CDR3 is TGTGCCAGCAGCTTAAGCGGTCCAGATACGCAGTATTTT. It is translated as CASSLSGPDTQYF. The full variable domain, its missing parts supplied by reference TRBV7-3 and TRBJ2-3, is GAGVSQTPSNKVTEKGKYVELRCDPISGHTALYWYRQSLGQGPEFLIYFQGTGAADDSGLPNDRFFAVRPEGSVSTLKIQRTERGDSAVYLCASSLSGPDTQYFGPGTRLTVL.

CDR3 DNA: TGTGCCAGCAGCTCAGAAGGCCAGGTTTACGAGCAGTACTTC. Its translation is CASSSEGQVYEQYF. The chain couples TRBV11-2 to TRBJ2-7; the D is unclear. With 4 bases removed from V and 4 bases from J, the gap between germline ends came to 14 bases. The germline gives CDR1 SGHAT, CDR2 FQNNGV. This CDR3 has 14 amino acids.

The rearrangement links TRBV25-1 to TRBJ2-3; 11 nucleotides match TRBD2. Germline assignment: CDR1 MGHDK and CDR2 SYGVNS. This CDR3 spans 15 amino acids. The junction had 4 bases not matched to a gene; V was cut back by 7 bases and J by 1 base. For the CDR3, the DNA is TGTGCCAGCAACGTAGCGGGGGGGGGCACAGATACGCAGTATTTT. It yields the protein CASNVAGGGTDTQYF. The whole variable domain, filled in from reference TRBV25-1 and TRBJ2-3, reads EADIYQTPRYLVIGTGKKITLECSQTMGHDKMYWYQQDPGMELHLIHYSYGVNSTEKGDLSSESTVSRIRTEHFPLTLESARPSHTSQYLCASNVAGGGTDTQYFGPGTRLTVL.

The genes are TRBV10-3 and TRBJ2-7; D not resolved. Germline assignment: CDR1 ENHRY and CDR2 SYGVKD. The CDR3 has 12 residues. V was pared by 5 bases and J by 0 bases, with 5 bases between. The CDR3 DNA sequence: TGTGCCATCAGTCTGAGCTCCTACGAGCAGTACTTC. Translated: CAISLSSYEQYF.

The V gene is TRBV19, the J gene TRBJ2-1; 8 bases map to TRBD2. Germline V gives CDR1 LNHDA, CDR2 SQIVND (reference sequence). The CDR3 covers 14 residues. After removal of 6 bases from V and 2 bases from J, the junction contained 3 bases not matched to a gene. The CDR3 is CASRVAGPYNEQFF. The CDR3 DNA follows: TGTGCCAGTAGAGTAGCGGGGCCCTACAATGAGCAGTTCTTC.

The J gene is TRBJ1-2, the V gene TRBV6-4; D remains unclear. Germline values: CDR1 MRHNA, CDR2 SNTAGT. Deletions cut 6 bases from V and 2 bases from J, with 16 bases between. The CDR3 sequence is 15 residues long. CDR3 in amino acids: CASRPRDSLNYGYTF. The CDR3 coding sequence is TGTGCCAGCAGGCCCCGGGATTCCCTCAACTATGGCTACACCTTC.

Concerning this clone itself: One end of the junction varies from germline; a read error may be responsible. This sequence joins TRBV2 and TRBJ2-5; D is ambiguous. This CDR3 spans 11 amino acids. Germline CDR1 and CDR2: SNHLY and FYNNEI. CDR3 nucleotides: TGTGCCAGCAGCGAAGGACCGACCCAGTACTTC. This sequence encodes CASSEGPTQYF.

The gene calls are TRBV7-2 and TRBJ1-2; D remains ambiguous. V dropped 0 bases and J dropped 3 bases, with 2 bases sitting between them. The CDR3 is 12 amino acids. CDR1 is SGHTA, CDR2 FQGNSA, per germline. CDR3 amino acids: CASSLADYGYTF. In nucleotides, the CDR3 is TGTGCCAGCAGCTTAGCTGACTATGGCTACACCTTC. The whole variable domain, remainder taken from reference TRBV7-2 and TRBJ1-2, is GAGVSQSPSNKVTEKGKDVELRCDPISGHTALYWYRQSLGQGLEFLIYFQGNSAPDKSGLPSDRFSAERTGGSVSTLTIQRTQQEDSAVYLCASSLADYGYTFGSGTRLTVV.

The gene calls are TRBV29-1 and TRBJ1-2; D possibly corresponds to TRBD1 (5 bases). The V gene lost 5 bases and the J gene lost 2 bases, with 15 bases spanning the gap. The CDR3 consists of 14 residues. From germline, CDR1 is SQVTM and CDR2 ANQGSEA. CDR3 DNA: TGCAGCGTTCGAGGGGTCGGGACCAACTATGGCTACACCTTC. Amino acids: CSVRGVGTNYGYTF.

This clone has a single count. The rearrangement joins TRBV28 to TRBJ1-1; D remains ambiguous. CDR1 and CDR2 (germline): MDHEN, SYDVKM. This CDR3 contains 13 residues. The V end was cut by 4 bases, the J end by 3 bases, with 9 bases between. CDR3 sequence: CASSSDLYTEAFF. CDR3 DNA sequence: TGTGCCAGCAGTTCGGATCTGTACACTGAAGCTTTCTTT.

V and J are TRBV30 and TRBJ2-1; D ambiguous. CDR1 and CDR2 (germline): GTSNPN, SVGIG (reference sequence). The CDR3 is 14 residues long. Here the CDR3 DNA reads TGTGCACGAATGGTAGGAAACTCCTACAATGAGCAGTTCTTC. It codes for CARMVGNSYNEQFF. The full variable domain, in which reference TRBV30 and TRBJ2-1 provide the parts outside the CDR3, is SQTIHQWPATLVQPVGSPLSLECTVEGTSNPNLYWYRQAAGRGLQLLFYSVGIGQISSEVPQNLSASRPQDRQFILSSKKLLLSDSGFYLCARMVGNSYNEQFFGPGTRLTVL.

The rearrangement joins TRBV4-1 to TRBJ2-5, with D possibly matching TRBD2 (5 bases). CDR1 and CDR2 (germline): MGHRA, YSYEKL. V dropped 1 base and J dropped 5 bases, with 11 bases sitting between them. The CDR3 contains 14 residues. The CDR3, as DNA: TGCGCCAGCAGCCAAGGCCTAGCTGGGGAGACCCAGTACTTC. Protein product: CASSQGLAGETQYF.

The gene calls are TRBV29-1 and TRBJ2-7; either TRBD1 or TRBD2 may fit D (6 bases each). The CDR3 spans 12 residues. Germline values: CDR1 SQVTM, CDR2 ANQGSEA. V lost 6 bases and J 4 bases, leaving 13 bases between the germline ends. In nucleotides, the CDR3 is TGCAGCGTCCTACAGGGAGGATACGAGCAGTACTTC. It encodes CSVLQGGYEQYF.

This chain uses TRBV7-3 with TRBJ2-2, with unresolved D. The germline CDR1 and CDR2 sequences are SGHTA and FQGTGA. This CDR3 is 14 amino acids long. V shed 5 bases and J shed 1 base, with 8 bases lying between them. The CDR3 protein is CASSAAGNTGELFF. The CDR3 nucleotides read TGTGCCAGCAGCGCCGCAGGGAACACCGGGGAGCTGTTTTTT. Filled out from reference TRBV7-3 and TRBJ2-2, the complete variable domain reads GAGVSQTPSNKVTEKGKYVELRCDPISGHTALYWYRQSLGQGPEFLIYFQGTGAADDSGLPNDRFFAVRPEGSVSTLKIQRTERGDSAVYLCASSAAGNTGELFFGEGSRLTVL.

This chain links TRBV2 with TRBJ1-5; TRBD1 matches at 8 bases. V shed 7 bases, J shed 7 bases, and the junction held 12 bases outside the gene matches. CDR3 length equals 15 residues. The V gene's germline CDR1 is SNHLY and CDR2 FYNNEI. The CDR3 sequence is CASTGGQGSGQPQHF. CDR3 in DNA: TGTGCCAGCACCGGTGGACAGGGTAGTGGACAGCCCCAGCATTTT. Looking up the rest from reference TRBV2 and TRBJ1-5 gives the full variable domain: EPEVTQTPSHQVTQMGQEVILRCVPISNHLYFYWYRQILGQKVEFLVSFYNNEISEKSEIFDDQFSVERPDGSNFTLKIRSTKLEDSAMYFCASTGGQGSGQPQHFGDGTRLSIL.

This chain uses TRBV5-4 with TRBJ1-2; 11 bases agree with TRBD1. CDR1 and CDR2 (germline): SGHNT, YYREEE (reference sequence). The V gene end was trimmed by 5 bases and the J gene end by 4 bases; junction bases not matched to a gene: 13. The CDR3 has 17 residues. The CDR3 region is CASSLPGQGVSRYGYTF. In nucleotides, the CDR3 is TGTGCCAGCAGTTTACCGGGACAGGGGGTCTCGCGCTATGGCTACACCTTC. The whole variable domain, filled in from reference TRBV5-4 and TRBJ1-2, reads ETGVTQSPTHLIKTRGQQVTLRCSSQSGHNTVSWYQQALGQGPQFIFQYYREEENGRGNFPPRFSGLQFPNYSSELNVNALELDDSALYLCASSLPGQGVSRYGYTFGSGTRLTVV.

This clone was detected a few times. The chain carries TRBV6-5 and TRBJ1-5; 9 bases agree with TRBD1. The germline gives CDR1 MNHEY, CDR2 SVGAGI. The CDR3 totals 14 residues. V dropped 10 bases and J dropped 6; count of bases not matched to a gene: 10. Here the CDR3 reads CATRPDRGSQPQHF. The CDR3 bases are TGTGCCACTCGACCGGACAGGGGCAGTCAGCCCCAGCATTTT.

The rearrangement uses TRBV7-2 and TRBJ1-3; D ambiguous. This CDR3 is 12 amino acids long. The V gene lost 5 bases and the J gene lost 4 bases, with 6 bases spanning the gap. The germline V gene has CDR1 SGHTA and CDR2 FQGNSA. The CDR3 nucleotides are TGTGCCAGCAGCGTGAGGGGAAACACCATATATTTT. Protein: CASSVRGNTIYF. Together with reference TRBV7-2 and TRBJ1-3, the CDR3 gives the full variable domain: GAGVSQSPSNKVTEKGKDVELRCDPISGHTALYWYRQSLGQGLEFLIYFQGNSAPDKSGLPSDRFSAERTGGSVSTLTIQRTQQEDSAVYLCASSVRGNTIYFGEGSWLTVV.